This passage covers 32 T cell receptor beta chains from one sample sequenced in a study of shared clonotypes between healthy human individuals (TCRdb year 2020). The library was made by the immunoSEQ multiplex PCR assay. TCRdb limited this immuneACCESS table to in-frame rearrangements with V and J called. A share of clones is missing; checked studies link under half to unresolved V genes, and the rest is unexplained. Within this sample are 2 million or so clones, with roughly 95% of them counted one time only. Clones ranked in the top ten supply more than 0.1% of the sample. Sample: naive CD4+ T cells sorted from blood. The cell subset or site label, as the study defines it: CD45RA+ positively selected. The receptors were sampled from a man aged 18 to 35 in good health.

The chain carries TRBV6-1 and TRBJ1-5; D ambiguous. CDR1 is MNHNS and CDR2 is SASEGT in the germline V gene. This CDR3 spans 14 amino acids. V was trimmed by 4 bases and J by 4 bases, leaving 11 bases between them. CDR3 in DNA: TGTGCCAGCAGTGCAGTCCAGAATAATCAGCCCCAGCATTTT. This codes for CASSAVQNNQPQHF.

The genes are TRBV19 and TRBJ2-3; TRBD2 is a possible D gene (6 bases). The CDR3 extends over 14 amino acids. V dropped 5 bases and J dropped 3 bases, with 12 bases sitting between them. The germline gives CDR1 LNHDA, CDR2 SQIVND (reference sequence). In nucleotides, the CDR3 is TGTGCCAGTAGTTCCCTAGCGCTAACAGATACGCAGTATTTT. Protein sequence: CASSSLALTDTQYF.

The rearrangement links TRBV5-4 to TRBJ1-6; tentative D call: TRBD1 (5 bases). The CDR3 is 17 residues long. With 0 bases removed from V and 0 bases from J, the gap between germline ends came to 10 bases. Germline CDR1 reads SGHNT; CDR2 reads YYREEE (reference sequence). The CDR3 DNA reads TGTGCCAGCAGCTTGGGGGACGGGAGCTCCTATAATTCACCCCTCCACTTT. Translated, it gives CASSLGDGSSYNSPLHF.

J is TRBJ2-7 and V is TRBV6-5, with D possibly being TRBD1 or TRBD2 (5 bases each). The CDR3 covers 16 residues. Between the trimmed V and J ends, which lost 2 bases and 3 bases, there was a span of 17 bases. Germline V lookup: CDR1 MNHEY, CDR2 SVGAGI. In DNA form, the CDR3 reads TGTGCCAGCAGTTACGGGTTGGGGGTTCGTGACTACGAGCAGTACTTC. Translated: CASSYGLGVRDYEQYF.

This clone showed up just once. The gene calls are TRBV27 and TRBJ2-3; TRBD2 agrees at 10 bases. Germline CDR1 is MNHEY and CDR2 is SMNVEV (reference sequence). There are 16 residues in the CDR3. V was clipped by 10 bases and J by 6 bases; unmatched bases: 16. CDR3 protein: CAISPSGGAKGDTQYF. CDR3 nucleotides: TGTGCCATCTCCCCAAGCGGGGGGGCTAAGGGGGATACGCAGTATTTT.

The chain combines TRBV30 with TRBJ1-4, with TRBD1 matching 8 bases. The CDR3 contains 14 residues. Germline V gene lookup returns CDR1 GTSNPN and CDR2 SVGIG (reference sequence). After removal of 2 bases from V and 7 bases from J, the junction contained 6 bases not matched to a gene. CDR3 sequence (DNA): TGTGCCTGGAGTAACAGGGGGAGTCGTGAAAAACTGTTTTTT. It is translated as CAWSNRGSREKLFF.

This clone was counted once. CDR3 DNA: TGCGCCAGCAGCTTGGGTCTAGGACAGGGGTTCACTGAAGCTTTCTTT. Translating it yields CASSLGLGQGFTEAFF. The chain couples TRBV5-1 to TRBJ1-1; 9 bases match TRBD1. The CDR3 is 16 residues long. Trimming removed 0 bases from V and 4 bases from J; junction bases left unmatched: 7. The germline CDR1 and CDR2 sequences are SGHRS and YFSETQ.

The table lists this clone with a count of one. The V and J genes are TRBV9 and TRBJ1-2; the match to TRBD1 covers 7 bases. Germline CDR1 and CDR2: SGDLS and YYNGEE. V lost 4 bases to trimming and J lost 5 bases; unmatched junction nucleotides: 14. This CDR3 contains 16 residues. The CDR3 region has the DNA TGTGCCAGCAGCCCTAACCCCCGGGACAGTGGATATGGCTACACCTTC. Amino acid sequence: CASSPNPRDSGYGYTF.

The chain is built from TRBV12-5 and TRBJ1-5, with TRBD1 matching 8 bases. The CDR3 totals 15 residues. The V and J ends lost 1 base and 7 bases, in that order; junction bases with no gene match: 6. The germline gives CDR1 LGHNT, CDR2 FRNRAP. The CDR3 is CASGLEAGGRQPQHF. CDR3 bases: TGTGCTAGTGGTTTGGAGGCAGGGGGCAGGCAGCCCCAGCATTTT.

The V call is TRBV19, the J call TRBJ1-1; D gene unclear. This CDR3 is 12 amino acids long. V lost 5 bases to trimming and J lost 1 base, with 5 bases between them. Germline V gene lookup returns CDR1 LNHDA and CDR2 SQIVND (reference sequence). The CDR3 sequence: CASSPRNTEAFF. The CDR3 nucleotides read TGTGCCAGTAGTCCGCGGAACACTGAAGCTTTCTTT.

Comment on this clone: The same CDR3 arises from other DNA sequences in this sample as well. V gene TRBV2 combines with J gene TRBJ2-7, with D unresolved. The V gene's germline CDR1 is SNHLY and CDR2 FYNNEI. The CDR3 spans 12 residues. V was pared by 5 bases and J by 3 bases, with 8 bases between. The CDR3 sequence is CASSSQGYEQYF. DNA for the CDR3: TGTGCCAGCAGTTCCCAAGGCTACGAGCAGTACTTC.

The CDR3, as DNA: TGCACCAGCAGCCAAGAACCGGGACACCCCTACGAGCAGTACTTC. This translates into CTSSQEPGHPYEQYF. The chain is built from TRBV1 and TRBJ2-7; the DNA was not compared with TRBD1, the D call given in the table. TRBV1 is classified as a pseudogene. This CDR3 region has 15 residues.

The chain's CDR3 is CASSLGSSETQYF. In DNA form, the CDR3 reads TGTGCCAGCAGCTTAGGTAGCAGCGAGACCCAGTACTTC. This chain connects TRBV5-4 to TRBJ2-5; D not certain. This CDR3 has 13 residues. Trimming left V 2 bases short and J 5 bases short, with 10 bases between. CDR1 and CDR2 (germline): SGHNT, YYREEE (reference sequence).

The rearrangement joins TRBV9 to TRBJ1-1; D may be TRBD1 (6 bases). The CDR3 spans 15 residues. With 0 bases removed from V and 1 base from J, the gap between germline ends came to 10 bases. CDR1 is SGDLS and CDR2 is YYNGEE in the germline V gene. CDR3 amino acids: CASSVVVRGNTEAFF. The CDR3 DNA reads as TGTGCCAGCAGCGTAGTTGTCAGGGGGAACACTGAAGCTTTCTTT.

Of note for this clone: Other DNA sequences from this sample encode an identical CDR3 as well. This sequence joins TRBV13 and TRBJ2-5; 7 bases are a match to TRBD1. The trim removed 5 bases at V and 5 bases at J, leaving 2 bases unmatched. CDR1 is PRHDT, CDR2 FYEKMQ, per germline (reference sequence). The length of the CDR3 is 12 residues. The CDR3 reads CASSLTGETQYF. The CDR3 coding sequence is TGTGCCAGCAGCCTGACAGGGGAGACCCAGTACTTC.

This clone was detected once. The chain combines TRBV6-1 with TRBJ2-7; D might be TRBD1 (6 bases). This CDR3 has 15 residues. Germline CDR1 reads MNHNS; CDR2 reads SASEGT. V shed 4 bases and J shed 4 bases, with 17 bases lying between them. The CDR3 spells CASSAYRAVEYEQYF. Here the CDR3 DNA reads TGTGCCAGCAGTGCATACAGGGCGGTCGAGTACGAGCAGTACTTC.

This clone has just one count. The V call is TRBV5-1, the J call TRBJ2-7, with TRBD1 as a possible D gene (6 bases). CDR1 and CDR2 from the germline V gene are SGHRS and YFSETQ. The CDR3 totals 13 residues. Between the trimmed V and J ends, which lost 5 bases and 5 bases, there was a span of 14 bases. The CDR3 DNA reads TGCGCCAGCAGTCCAGGGGTAGGAGACGAGCAGTACTTC. Protein product: CASSPGVGDEQYF.

The V gene is TRBV28, the J gene TRBJ2-7; D unresolved. Trimming shortened V by 2 bases and J by 0 bases, and 11 bases separated the two germline ends. Germline V CDR1 and CDR2: MDHEN, SYDVKM. The CDR3 sequence is 15 residues long. In DNA, the CDR3 is TGTGCCAGCAGTTTAACAGCTCTGAGCTCCTACGAGCAGTACTTC. Protein sequence: CASSLTALSSYEQYF.

Comment on this clone: The CDR3 carries no conserved terminal phenylalanine or tryptophan, so it likely arises from a read error. The limits of the CDR3 on the DNA are not certain, so only TCRdb's listed CDR3 is given. The rearrangement uses TRBV7-9 and TRBJ2-7; the D call in the table, TRBD1, was not verified against the DNA. The CDR3 is made up of 10 amino acids, end residues included. Germline values: CDR1 SEHNR, CDR2 FQNEAQ (reference sequence). The CDR3 loop is CASSQRDSFL.

The chain links TRBV6-4 to TRBJ2-7, with 7 positions matching TRBD2. Trimming removed 0 bases from V and 7 bases from J; junction bases left unmatched: 21. Germline CDR1 and CDR2: MRHNA and SNTAGT. The length of the CDR3 is 19 residues. The CDR3 reads CASSDSGGSGRVGPWEQYF. DNA of the CDR3: TGTGCCAGCAGTGACTCTGGCGGGAGTGGCAGGGTGGGACCCTGGGAGCAGTACTTC.

With respect to this clone: With a much larger clone just one base away, this may be a read error. The same CDR3 is also encoded by other DNA sequences in this sample. The chain employs TRBV2 and TRBJ1-5, with D perhaps TRBD1 (6 bases). CDR1 SNHLY and CDR2 FYNNEI come from the germline V gene. The length of the CDR3 is 15 residues. CDR3 coding DNA: TGCGCCAGCCGGGACTCAGGGGCACACAATCAGCCCCAGCATTTT. Translated: CASRDSGAHNQPQHF.

V gene TRBV6-1 combines with J gene TRBJ1-2, with TRBD1 identical over 7 bases. Unmatched junction bases numbered 8, after V lost 2 bases and J lost 8 bases. Looked up from germline, CDR1 is MNHNS and CDR2 is SASEGT. The CDR3 is made up of 14 amino acids. This CDR3 reads CASSESAAGGGYTF. The CDR3 nucleotides read TGTGCCAGCAGTGAAAGTGCTGCAGGGGGAGGCTACACCTTC.

V gene TRBV6-6 combines with J gene TRBJ1-6; 7 bases map to TRBD1. CDR1 and CDR2 (germline): MNHNY, SVGAGI (reference sequence). V gave up 4 bases and J gave up 5 bases; unmatched junction bases: 8. The CDR3 spans 16 residues. The CDR3 DNA sequence: TGTGCCAGCAGTTTTTTTCGACAGGGCGATAATTCACCCCTCCACTTT. This translates into CASSFFRQGDNSPLHF.

The chain combines TRBV18 with TRBJ2-5; 9 nucleotides agree with TRBD1. V lost 5 bases, J lost 5 bases, and 9 bases stayed unmatched. The germline gives CDR1 KGHSH, CDR2 LQKENI. The CDR3 consists of 15 residues. Here the CDR3 DNA reads TGTGCCAGCTCAACTACAGGGGGCGAAGGGGAGACCCAGTACTTC. This gives the protein CASSTTGGEGETQYF. Full variable domain (remainder filled in from reference TRBV18 and TRBJ2-5): NAGVMQNPRHLVRRRGQEARLRCSPMKGHSHVYWYRQLPEEGLKFMVYLQKENIIDESGMPKERFSAEFPKEGPSILRIQQVVRGDSAAYFCASSTTGGEGETQYFGPGTRLLVL.

This rearrangement joins TRBV11-2 to TRBJ1-6, with 9 bases aligning to TRBD1. This CDR3 spans 17 amino acids. Germline V gene data show CDR1 as SGHAT and CDR2 as FQNNGV. V was pared by 1 base and J by 5 bases, with 6 bases of the junction left unmatched. CDR3: CASSLVTGGLDNSPLHF. CDR3 nucleotide sequence: TGTGCCAGCAGCTTAGTCACAGGGGGCTTGGATAATTCACCCCTCCACTTT.

The gene calls are TRBV5-3 and TRBJ2-5; D is possibly TRBD1 (6 bases). TRBV5-3 qualifies as an ORF whose function is uncertain. The CDR3 loop spans 15 amino acids. The V end lost 4 bases, the J end lost 0 bases, and 13 bases lay between the germline ends. The CDR3 DNA follows: TGTGCCAGAAGCATCCTAACAGGGTACCAAGAGACCCAGTACTTC. Amino acids: CARSILTGYQETQYF.

J is TRBJ2-3 and V is TRBV6-1; 7 nucleotides agree with TRBD1. CDR1 MNHNS and CDR2 SASEGT come from the germline V gene. Trimming cost V 1 base and J 0 bases; bases outside gene matches: 4. The CDR3 covers 16 residues. The CDR3 region has the DNA TGTGCCAGCAGTGAAGGTCCGGGACAGAGCACAGATACGCAGTATTTT. This codes for CASSEGPGQSTDTQYF.

The J gene is TRBJ2-7, the V gene TRBV14; D uncertain. Trimming stripped 3 bases from V and 8 bases from J, with 11 bases between. Germline CDR1 SGHDN, CDR2 FVKESK. The CDR3 length is 12 residues. CDR3 in amino acids: CASSHEGNQQYF. The CDR3 coding sequence is TGTGCCAGCAGCCACGAAGGGAACCAGCAGTACTTC.

The V call is TRBV9, the J call TRBJ1-1; a weak D match, TRBD1 (6 bases). This CDR3 region has 15 residues. Per the germline V gene, CDR1 is SGDLS and CDR2 is YYNGEE. Trimming took off 0 bases at V and 3 bases at J, with 12 bases between the two ends. CDR3 residues: CASSVVGASDTEAFF. The CDR3 DNA reads as TGTGCCAGCAGCGTAGTGGGGGCCTCGGACACTGAAGCTTTCTTT.

This chain's CDR3 is CASSLVGQALGSPLHF. In DNA, the CDR3 is TGTGCCAGCAGCTTAGTGGGACAGGCGTTAGGATCACCCCTCCACTTT. The chain links TRBV7-8 to TRBJ1-6, with TRBD1 identical over 8 bases. Unmatched junction bases numbered 9, after V lost 1 base and J lost 10 bases. The CDR3 sequence is 16 residues long. From germline, CDR1 is SGHVS and CDR2 FQNEAQ.

This chain links TRBV5-1 with TRBJ2-7; 7 bases are shared with TRBD1. Germline CDR1 is SGHRS and CDR2 is YFSETQ. V trimming: 3 bases; J trimming: 2 bases; junction bases outside the gene matches: 5. There are 14 residues in the CDR3. The CDR3 nucleotides are TGCGCCAGCAGCTCACCGGGACAGACCTACGAGCAGTACTTC. Its translation is CASSSPGQTYEQYF.

J is TRBJ2-5 and V is TRBV6-9; perhaps TRBD1 as D (5 bases). CDR1 is MNHGY, CDR2 SVAAGI, per germline. Trimming took off 7 bases at V and 2 bases at J, with 17 bases between the two ends. The CDR3 loop spans 15 amino acids. CDR3 sequence: CASMSCGAGQETQYF. The CDR3 bases are TGTGCCAGCATGTCGTGTGGGGCAGGACAAGAGACCCAGTACTTC.